This section outlines one TCR beta chain sequence together with its context. In its sample, this clonotype was seen many times. Its antigen specificity is not known. Nothing much larger sits one base from this clone, and base qualities are not available. This entry comes from a study of response to subunit inactivated influenza vaccine (dated by TCRdb to the late 2010s). In terms of the full investigation: The study used deep quantitative T cell receptor repertoire profiling to track responses to a trivalent subunit inactivated influenza vaccine.

Library prep was done by RT-PCR. These reads were obtained on an Illumina HiSeq 2500. The public reads were quality trimmed at Q25 with fastp and then assembled into clones with MiXCR by TCRdb, keeping productive beta chains. Rows with a matching CDR3 protein are joined into one entry that keeps the most common DNA and genes. In all, the sample holds around 750,000 distinct CDR3 sequences, and 21% of those were seen once. The biggest ten clones account for roughly 10% of the sample. Summary of the overall study and its limitations: The authors suggested that each seasonal influenza vaccination may recruit only a limited number of new T cells.

The sample here was PBMCs from blood, taken around 5 days after vaccination. The sequence was collected from a man aged 50-59 years who received an inactivated influenza vaccine. Donor details come from another sample of the same person, matched by shared clones.

The CDR3 reads CASSSGTYINEQYF. At the DNA level, the sequence is TGTGCCAGCAGCTCTGGAACTTATATCAACGAGCAGTACTTC. The rearranged segments are TRBV7-2 and TRBJ2-7, with the D gene call left open. V was cut back by 4 bases and J by 5 bases, leaving a gap of 15 bases between them. From a lookup of the germline V gene, CDR1 and CDR2 are SGHTA and FQGNSA. The CDR3 sequence holds 14 residues, the cysteine and phenylalanine included. The read is trimmed to its CDR3 DNA, 42 bases read in frame from base 1.